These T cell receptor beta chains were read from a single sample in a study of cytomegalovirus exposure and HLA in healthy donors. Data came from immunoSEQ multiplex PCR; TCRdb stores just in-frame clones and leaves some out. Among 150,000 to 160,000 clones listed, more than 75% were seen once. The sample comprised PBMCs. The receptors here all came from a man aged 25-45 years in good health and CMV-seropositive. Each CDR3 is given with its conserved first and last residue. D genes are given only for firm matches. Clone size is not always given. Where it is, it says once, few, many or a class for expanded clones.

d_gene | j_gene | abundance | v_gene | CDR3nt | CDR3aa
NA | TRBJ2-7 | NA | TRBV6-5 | TGTGCCAGCAGGACCGACCAGGGGATGGGCGAGCAGTACTTC | CASRTDQGMGEQYF
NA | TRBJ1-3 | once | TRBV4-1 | TGCGCCAGCAGCCTCTCTGCGGGCAGCGGAAACACCATATATTTT | CASSLSAGSGNTIYF
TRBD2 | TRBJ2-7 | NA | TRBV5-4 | TGTGCCAGCAGCTCCCGGACTAGCGGGGACTCCTACGAGCAGTACTTC | CASSSRTSGDSYEQYF
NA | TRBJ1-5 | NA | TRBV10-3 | TGTGCCATCAGTGAGCAGATAAGCAATCAGCCCCAGCATTTT | CAISEQISNQPQHF
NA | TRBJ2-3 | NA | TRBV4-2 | TGTGCCAGCAGCCAAGGACCCAGCGCCCACACAGATACGCAGTATTTT | CASSQGPSAHTDTQYF
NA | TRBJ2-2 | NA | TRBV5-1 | TGCGCCAGCAGCCGAGACAGAGTGAACACCGGGGAGCTGTTTTTT | CASSRDRVNTGELFF
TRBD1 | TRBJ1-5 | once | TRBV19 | TGTGCCAGTAGTGAACAGGGGTTCCGCCAGCCCCAGCATTTT | CASSEQGFRQPQHF
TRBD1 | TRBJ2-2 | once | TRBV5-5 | TGTGCCAGCAGCTTACCGGGACAGGGGGCTTCATCGAACACCGGGGAGCTGTTTTTT | CASSLPGQGASSNTGELFF
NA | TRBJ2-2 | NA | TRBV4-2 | TGTGCCAGCAGCCTATGGGGTGGAGGTGTCGGGGGTGGGGAGCTGTTTTTT | CASSLWGGGVGGGELFF
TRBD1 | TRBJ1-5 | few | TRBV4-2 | TGTGCCAGCAGCCAAGGCGGTGGGACAGGCGAGTATAGCAATCAGCCCCAGCATTTT | CASSQGGGTGEYSNQPQHF
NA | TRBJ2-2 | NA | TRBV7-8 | TGTGCCAGCAGCTTATTTGAGGGAACCGGGGAGCTGTTTTTT | CASSLFEGTGELFF
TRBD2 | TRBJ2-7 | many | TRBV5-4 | TGTGCCAGCAGCTCGGGACTAGCGGCTCAGGCTGGGGAGCAGTACTTC | CASSSGLAAQAGEQYF
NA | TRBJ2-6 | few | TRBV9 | TGTGCCAGCAGCCCCTACCCGGGAGGGGCCAACGTCCTGACTTTC | CASSPYPGGANVLTF
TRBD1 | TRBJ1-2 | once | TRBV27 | TGTGCCAGCAGTTTTCAGGGGGCTGGCTATGGCTACACCTTC | CASSFQGAGYGYTF
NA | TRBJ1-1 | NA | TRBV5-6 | TGTGCCAGCAGCTTTAACATGAACACTGAAGCTTTCTTT | CASSFNMNTEAFF
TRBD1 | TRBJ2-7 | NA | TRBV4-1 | TGCGCCAGCAGCCCATACCAGGGGGTGAAATTCTACGAGCAGTACTTC | CASSPYQGVKFYEQYF
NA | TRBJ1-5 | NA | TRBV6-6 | TGTGCCAGCACCCCGGGGGATAGCAATCAGCCCCAGCATTTT | CASTPGDSNQPQHF
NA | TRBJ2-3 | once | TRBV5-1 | TGCGCCAGCAACGAGGCCGTTTTCACAGATACGCAGTATTTT | CASNEAVFTDTQYF
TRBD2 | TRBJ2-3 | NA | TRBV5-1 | TGCGCCAGCAGCTTGGGGTTCGCCACTAGCGGGATCTCTGGTCTGTATTTT | CASSLGFATSGISGLYF
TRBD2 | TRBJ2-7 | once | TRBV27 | TGTGCCAGCAGTCGCGCTCAGCGGGAGGCCGCCTACGAGCAGTACTTC | CASSRAQREAAYEQYF
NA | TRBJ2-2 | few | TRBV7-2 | TGTGCCAGCAGCTTAGAGTTAGGGGCCGGGGAGCTGTTTTTT | CASSLELGAGELFF
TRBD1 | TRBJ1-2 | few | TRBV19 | TGTGCCAGTAGTTTCCTACCCCGACAGGGGGCCTACAGTGGCTACACCTTC | CASSFLPRQGAYSGYTF
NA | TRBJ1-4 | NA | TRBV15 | TGTGCCACCAGCAGAGTTGGGCAGGGGAACGAAAAACTGTTTTTT | CATSRVGQGNEKLFF
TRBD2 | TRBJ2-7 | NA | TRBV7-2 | TGTGCCAGCAGCACGACTAGCGGTAGCTCCTACGAGCAGTACTTC | CASSTTSGSSYEQYF
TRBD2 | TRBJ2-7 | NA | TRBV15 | TGTGCCACCAGCAGGGCCGGGACTAGGTACTTC | CATSRAGTRYF
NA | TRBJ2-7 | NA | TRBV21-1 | TGTGCCGGCAATAACAGTCTCTACGAGCAGTACTTC | CAGNNSLYEQYF
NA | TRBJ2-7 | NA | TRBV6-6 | TGTGCCAGCAGTTACGCCCAGGGGAGGGGGTTTAACGAGCAGTACTTC | CASSYAQGRGFNEQYF
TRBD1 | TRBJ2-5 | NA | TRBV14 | TGTGCCAGCAGCTGGACGACAGGGATAGAGACCCAGTACTTC | CASSWTTGIETQYF
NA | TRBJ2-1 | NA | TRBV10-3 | TGTGCCATCAGGTCCCCGGACAGATACAATGAGCAGTTCTTC | CAIRSPDRYNEQFF
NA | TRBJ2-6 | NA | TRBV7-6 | TGTGCCAGCAGCTTAGAGGGGGCTGGGGCCAACGTCCTGACTTTC | CASSLEGAGANVLTF
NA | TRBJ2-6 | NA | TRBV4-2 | TGTGCCAGCAGCCAAGATACGGGAGTCGCTGGGGCCAACGTCCTGACTTTC | CASSQDTGVAGANVLTF
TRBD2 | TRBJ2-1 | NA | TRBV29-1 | TGCAGCGTTGAGGGGTTAGCGGGAAGTTCCTACAATGAGCAGTTCTTC | CSVEGLAGSSYNEQFF
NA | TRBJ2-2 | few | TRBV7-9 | TGTGCCAGCAGCCCCCATGGGGGCGCCGGGGAGCTGTTTTTT | CASSPHGGAGELFF
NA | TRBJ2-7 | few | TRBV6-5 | TGTGCCAGCAGGGACCCCGGGGTGGCCTACGAGCAGTACTTC | CASRDPGVAYEQYF
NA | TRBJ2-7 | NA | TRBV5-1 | TGCGCCAGCAGCTTTTCGAGGGAGACCTACGAGCAGTACTTC | CASSFSRETYEQYF